These T cell receptor beta chains were read from a single sample in a study of blood T cell repertoires in COVID-19. Assay: immunoSEQ multiplex PCR; the TCRdb copy retains only in-frame clones and omits some. Among about 270,000 clones listed, 88% were seen once. Sequencing was performed on PBMCs or T cells enriched from blood (not recorded which). All receptors derive from a woman aged 50 to 65 who had recovered from COVID-19. Each CDR3 is given with its conserved first and last residue. The D gene is left open where the match is weak. Clone size is given for some rows only: seen once, a few or many times, or a class if the clone is expanded.

TRBJ1-2	TRBV7-2	-	TRBD1	TGTGCCAGCAGCCCCAGACAGGGGAACTATGGCTACACCTTC	CASSPRQGNYGYTF
TRBJ2-4	TRBV15	-	TRBD2	TGTGCCACCAGCAGCACCACTAGCGATTGGAAAAACATTCAGTACTTC	CATSSTTSDWKNIQYF
TRBJ2-2	TRBV4-2	-	TRBD2	TGTGCCAGCAGCCAAGCAGCGGGAATCAACACCGGGGAGCTGTTTTTT	CASSQAAGINTGELFF
TRBJ2-7	TRBV6-2/TRBV6-3	-	-	TGTGCCAGCAGTCCCTTTTCCTACGAGCAGTACTTC	CASSPFSYEQYF
TRBJ1-3	TRBV7-9	-	-	TGTGCCAGCAGCTTAGTGGAATTCCGACAGTATAATCTATATTTT	CASSLVEFRQYNLYF
TRBJ2-1	TRBV5-1	-	-	TGCGCCAGCAGCTTGTCCCCAGGCCTCGGTGGGAATGAGCAGTTCTTC	CASSLSPGLGGNEQFF
TRBJ2-7	TRBV6-4	once	TRBD1	TGTGCCAGCCCCAAGGACAGGGTTAGGTACGAGCAGTACTTC	CASPKDRVRYEQYF
TRBJ1-6	TRBV28	-	-	TGTGCCAGCAGCCGAGACAGCTCCTATAATTCACCCCTCCACTTT	CASSRDSSYNSPLHF
TRBJ2-1	TRBV5-4	-	-	TGTGCCAGCAGCAGCAGACTGGCATCCTACAATGAGCAGTTCTTC	CASSSRLASYNEQFF
TRBJ2-7	TRBV6-1	-	TRBD2	TGTGCCAGCAGTGCCTTGGGGACTAGCGGGAGTTGGGAGCAGTACTTC	CASSALGTSGSWEQYF
TRBJ2-2	TRBV27	-	TRBD2	TGTGCCAGCAGTTTAAGTGCGGGAGATTATACCGGGGAGCTGTTTTTT	CASSLSAGDYTGELFF
TRBJ2-5	TRBV9	-	-	TGTGCCAGCAGTACAGGGTACTCAGAGACCCAGTACTTC	CASSTGYSETQYF
TRBJ1-6	TRBV14	-	-	TGTGCCAGCAGCCAAGACCCGACAGTTAATTCACCCCTCCACTTT	CASSQDPTVNSPLHF
TRBJ2-5	TRBV18	-	-	TGTGCCAGCTCCCAACAGAGGGGGAGCGAAGAGACCCAGTACTTC	CASSQQRGSEETQYF
TRBJ2-7	TRBV4-1	-	TRBD2	TGCGCCACCCAGAACTGGACTAGCGGACGGCGCGCGTCCTACGAGCAGTACTTC	CATQNWTSGRRASYEQYF
TRBJ2-5	TRBV7-9	-	-	TGTGCCAGCAGCTCGCTAGGGACTGAAGAGACCCAGTACTTC	CASSSLGTEETQYF
TRBJ1-6	TRBV6-5	-	-	TGTGCCAGCAGTTACTCGGGGAGCTCCTATAATTCACCCCTCCACTTT	CASSYSGSSYNSPLHF
TRBJ2-1	TRBV5-1	once	TRBD2	TGCGCCAGCAGCACTAGCGGGAGCGCGACCTACAATGAGCAGTTCTTC	CASSTSGSATYNEQFF
TRBJ2-1	TRBV7-2	-	-	TGTGCCAGCGGGGCATACAATGAGCAGTTCTTC	CASGAYNEQFF
TRBJ2-7	TRBV5-1	-	TRBD2	TGCGCCAGCAGCTTGGAGATGGGACTAGCAACGGAGCAGTACTTC	CASSLEMGLATEQYF
TRBJ2-7	TRBV5-4	-	TRBD2	TGTGCCAGCAGTCCCGGGACTAGCAGAACCTACGAGCAGTACTTC	CASSPGTSRTYEQYF
TRBJ1-5	TRBV4-2	few	-	TGTGCCAGCAGCCCCCAATGGGACTCCGTAGCTGGGCCCCAGCATTTT	CASSPQWDSVAGPQHF
TRBJ1-2	TRBV7-2	-	TRBD1	TGTGCCAGCAACTTTAGGGGGGGACAGGGGGCGCATGGCTACACCTTC	CASNFRGGQGAHGYTF
TRBJ1-3	TRBV7-2	-	-	TGTGCCAGCAGCTCAGGGTCCTCTGGAAACACCATATATTTT	CASSSGSSGNTIYF
TRBJ2-5	TRBV6-2/TRBV6-3	-	-	TGTGCCAGCAGTCAAACTAGAAACCAAGAGACCCAGTACTTC	CASSQTRNQETQYF
TRBJ2-2	TRBV7-3	-	-	TGTGCCAGCAGCTTAAATTCGGTTCAGAACACCGGGGAGCTGTTTTTT	CASSLNSVQNTGELFF
TRBJ1-3	TRBV29-1	-	TRBD1	TGCAGCGCCGGACAGGGACAGGGTGGAAACACCATATATTTT	CSAGQGQGGNTIYF
TRBJ1-6	TRBV20-1	-	-	TGCAGTGCTAGTCCGGGTACCTTGGATAATTCACCCCTCCACTTT	CSASPGTLDNSPLHF
TRBJ2-1	TRBV28	once	-	TGTGCCAGCAACCGGGACTTGATCGTAAATGAGCAGTTCTTC	CASNRDLIVNEQFF
TRBJ1-3	TRBV29-1	once	-	TGCAGCGTTGATCCCGGGGGCTCTGGAAACACCATATATTTT	CSVDPGGSGNTIYF
TRBJ1-2	TRBV28	-	-	TGTGCCAGCACCACGTGGGGGGGCCCTAACTATGGCTACACCTTC	CASTTWGGPNYGYTF
TRBJ2-5	TRBV7-9	-	TRBD1	TGTGCCAGCAGCAAGACAGGGGTAGCTGGGGAGACCCAGTACTTC	CASSKTGVAGETQYF
TRBJ1-6	TRBV10-3	-	-	TGTGCCATCAGTGAACGGGGTGACTCACCCCTCCACTTT	CAISERGDSPLHF
TRBJ1-5	TRBV28	-	-	TGTGCCAGCCTTGAGCATCACGGGGAACAGCCCCAGCATTTT	CASLEHHGEQPQHF
TRBJ1-5	TRBV28	-	-	TGTGCCAGCAGTTTTGACAAGGGAGGGCAGCCCCAGCATTTT	CASSFDKGGQPQHF
TRBJ1-6	TRBV28	-	-	TGTGCCAGCAGTCCCCCGGGGGGGAGGGGTTCACCCCTCCACTTT	CASSPPGGRGSPLHF
TRBJ1-2	TRBV30	-	-	TGTGCCTGGAGCCCGGGGTGGGCGGGTGGCTACACCTTC	CAWSPGWAGGYTF
TRBJ2-7	TRBV20-1	once	-	TGCAGTGCTAGGCAGGATCGGGAGCAGTACTTC	CSARQDREQYF
TRBJ1-5	TRBV6-6	-	TRBD1	TGTGCCAGCAGTACCGCCGGGACAGGGGACGGTCAGCCCCAGCATTTT	CASSTAGTGDGQPQHF
TRBJ2-1	TRBV11-3	-	-	TGTGCCAGCAGCTTAGGGCTGTACAATGAGCAGTTCTTC	CASSLGLYNEQFF
TRBJ2-7	TRBV20-1	-	TRBD2	TGCAGTGCCCTTGGACTAGCGGTGAACTTC	CSALGLAVNF
TRBJ1-4	TRBV19	-	-	TGTGCCAGTAGTATAGGTGGAGGGGCTGGTGAAAAACTGTTTTTT	CASSIGGGAGEKLFF
TRBJ1-1	TRBV15	once	TRBD1	TGTGCCACCAGCAGACAGGGGGACACTGAAGCTTTCTTT	CATSRQGDTEAFF
TRBJ2-7	TRBV27	-	-	TGTGCCAGCAGTCCAACAGAAACCTTTACCTACGAGCAGTACTTC	CASSPTETFTYEQYF
TRBJ2-1	TRBV5-1	-	TRBD2	TGCGCCAGCAGCTTAGGGACTAGCGTGTTCGATGAGCAGTTCTTC	CASSLGTSVFDEQFF
TRBJ2-6	TRBV27	-	-	TGTGCCAGCAGGGCGGGACGGACTTGGGGGGCCAACGTCCTGACTTTC	CASRAGRTWGANVLTF
TRBJ1-6	TRBV28	-	-	TGTGCCAGCTATACCACTACTTCACCCCTCCACTTT	CASYTTTSPLHF
TRBJ1-2	TRBV20-1	-	TRBD1	TGCAGTGCTAGTTACAGACAGGGGGCGGGTGGCTACACCTTC	CSASYRQGAGGYTF